This entry features one T cell receptor (beta chain) sequence. Germline CDR1 GTSNPN, CDR2 SVGIG (reference sequence). Trimming removed 2 bases at V and 3 bases at J, with 13 bases between. The CDR3 contains 14 residues. This entry belongs to a study of blood T cell repertoires in COVID-19. Participants came from roughly 23 US areas, aged about 18 to 100 years. Symptom resolution, clearance, or two negative PCRs marked the recovered donors of Cohort 3. Only in-frame clones appear in the TCRdb table, and some are missing; sequencing was by immunoSEQ multiplex PCR. The table lists 250,000 to 350,000 clones, 70% to 90% of them singletons.

J is TRBJ1-2 and V is TRBV30; unclear D gene. The sequence was obtained from a woman in her twenties or thirties who had recovered from COVID-19. The specimen was PBMCs or T cells enriched from blood (not recorded which). CDR3 DNA: TGTGCCTGGAGTCCGGATGGCAGGCACTATGGCTACACCTTC. It codes for CAWSPDGRHYGYTF.